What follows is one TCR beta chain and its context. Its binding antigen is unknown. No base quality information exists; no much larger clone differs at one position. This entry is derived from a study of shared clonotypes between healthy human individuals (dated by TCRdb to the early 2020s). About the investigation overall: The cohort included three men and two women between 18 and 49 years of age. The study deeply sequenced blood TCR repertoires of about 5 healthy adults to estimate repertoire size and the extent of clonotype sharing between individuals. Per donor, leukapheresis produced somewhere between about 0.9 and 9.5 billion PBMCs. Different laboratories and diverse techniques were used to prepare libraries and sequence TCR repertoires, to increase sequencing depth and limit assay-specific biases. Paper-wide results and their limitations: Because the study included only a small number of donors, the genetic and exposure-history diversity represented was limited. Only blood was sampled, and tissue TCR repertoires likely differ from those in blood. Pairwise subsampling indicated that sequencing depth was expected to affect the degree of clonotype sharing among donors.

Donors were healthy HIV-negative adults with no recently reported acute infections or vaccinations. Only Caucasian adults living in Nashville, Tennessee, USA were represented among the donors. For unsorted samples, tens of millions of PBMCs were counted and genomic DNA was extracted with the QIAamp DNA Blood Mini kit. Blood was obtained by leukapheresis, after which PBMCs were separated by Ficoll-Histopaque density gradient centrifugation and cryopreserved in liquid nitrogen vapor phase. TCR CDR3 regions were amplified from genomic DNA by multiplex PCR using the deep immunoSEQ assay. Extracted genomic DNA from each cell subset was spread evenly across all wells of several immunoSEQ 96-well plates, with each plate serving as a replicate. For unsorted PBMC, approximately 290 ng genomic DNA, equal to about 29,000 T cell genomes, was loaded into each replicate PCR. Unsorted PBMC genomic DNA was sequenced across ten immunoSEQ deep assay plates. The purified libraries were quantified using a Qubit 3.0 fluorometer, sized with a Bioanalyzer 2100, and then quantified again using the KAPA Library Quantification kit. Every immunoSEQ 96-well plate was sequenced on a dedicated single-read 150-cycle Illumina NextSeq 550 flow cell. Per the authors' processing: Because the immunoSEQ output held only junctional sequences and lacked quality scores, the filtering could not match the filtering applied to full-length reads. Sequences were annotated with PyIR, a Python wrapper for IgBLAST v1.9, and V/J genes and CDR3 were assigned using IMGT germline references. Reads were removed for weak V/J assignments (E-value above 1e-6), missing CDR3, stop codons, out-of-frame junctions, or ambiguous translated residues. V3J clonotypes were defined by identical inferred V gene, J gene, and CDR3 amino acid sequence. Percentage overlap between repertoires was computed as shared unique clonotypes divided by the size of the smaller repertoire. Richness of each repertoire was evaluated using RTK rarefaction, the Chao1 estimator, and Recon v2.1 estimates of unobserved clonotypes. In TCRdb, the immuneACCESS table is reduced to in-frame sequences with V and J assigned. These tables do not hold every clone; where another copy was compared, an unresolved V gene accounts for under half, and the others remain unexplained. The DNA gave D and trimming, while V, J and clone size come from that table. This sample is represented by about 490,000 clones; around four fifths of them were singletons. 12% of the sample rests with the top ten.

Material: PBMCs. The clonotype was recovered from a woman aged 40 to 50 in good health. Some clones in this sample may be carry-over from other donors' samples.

The CDR3 corresponds to CASSLPPARDKGSGNTIYF. The nucleotide sequence reads as follows: TGTGCCAGCAGTTTACCCCCCGCCCGGGACAAAGGATCTGGAAACACCATATATTTT. The rearranged segments are TRBV28 and TRBJ1-3; TRBD1 is a possible D gene, resting on 6 matching bases. Sequences MDHEN (CDR1) and SYDVKM (CDR2) are obtained from the germline V gene. The CDR3 has 19 amino acids, counting the end cysteine and phenylalanine. Just the 57-base CDR3 DNA is kept, in frame starting at base 1. Trimming at the junction amounts to 2 bases on V and 1 base on J, and the germline ends lie 21 bases apart.